The 18 T cell receptor beta chains in this list originate from one sample, sequenced in a study of blood T cells in healthy people across ages. Sample-barcoded 5' priming and a J-beta primer mix drove a second PCR of roughly 6 to 12 cycles. Each CDR3 protein is one row after TCRdb ran MiXCR on the 5' RACE reads. The sample includes fewer than 950,000 distinct CDR3 sequences, 35% to 40% of them seen just once. The sequencing sample was made of blood. Receptors were obtained from a man younger than 35 in good health.

The V and J genes are TRBV15 and TRBJ1-2; D gene uncertain. The CDR3 loop spans 11 amino acids. V was cut by 7 bases and J by 1 base, with 4 bases left in between. CDR1 is LNHNV and CDR2 is YYDKDF in the germline V gene (reference sequence). The CDR3 DNA is TGTGCCACCAATGATAACTATGGCTACACCTTC. Protein product: CATNDNYGYTF.

This chain connects TRBV5-1 to TRBJ1-4, with 7 bases that match TRBD1. The CDR3 covers 14 residues. The germline gives CDR1 SGHRS, CDR2 YFSETQ. The ends lost 4 bases at V and 3 bases at J; junction bases unmatched: 3. The DNA of the CDR3 is TGCGCCAGCAGCCCACAGGGGTCTAATGAAAAACTGTTTTTT. Its protein is CASSPQGSNEKLFF.

The chain is built from TRBV5-1 and TRBJ2-7, with a tentative D call TRBD2 (5 bases). CDR3 size: 15 residues. V dropped 6 bases and J dropped 3 bases, with 19 bases sitting between them. Looked up from germline, CDR1 is SGHRS and CDR2 is YFSETQ. In DNA, the CDR3 is TGCGCCAGCACCTCACTTGCCGGGGTGGACTACGAGCAGTACTTC. It yields the protein CASTSLAGVDYEQYF.

This chain uses TRBV20-1 with TRBJ2-1; D tentatively reads TRBD1 or TRBD2 (5 bases each). The CDR3 has 15 amino acids. Per germline, CDR1 DFQATT and CDR2 SNEGSKA (reference sequence). Between the trimmed V and J ends, which lost 5 bases and 0 bases, there was a span of 14 bases. The CDR3 loop reads CSARMKGSSYNEQFF. The CDR3 DNA reads TGCAGTGCTCGCATGAAGGGGAGCTCCTACAATGAGCAGTTCTTC.

This clonotype was seen a few times. V is TRBV20-1 and J is TRBJ1-4; perhaps TRBD1 as D (6 bases). Germline V gene lookup returns CDR1 DFQATT and CDR2 SNEGSKA (reference sequence). This CDR3 is 14 amino acids long. With 0 bases removed from V and 8 bases from J, the gap between germline ends came to 13 bases. This CDR3 is CSAREPGHEEKLFF. The DNA for the CDR3 is TGCAGTGCTAGAGAGCCGGGACATGAGGAAAAACTGTTTTTT.

Comment on this clonotype: A read error may be the cause here, since a much bigger clone is one base away. The chain joins TRBV12-3 or TRBV12-4 to TRBJ2-3, with D perhaps matching TRBD1 or TRBD2 (6 bases each). The CDR3 spans 15 residues. Trimming took 1 base from V and 4 from J, leaving 12 bases between them. Here the CDR3 reads CASSLGQGRPDTQYF. CDR3 sequence (DNA): TGTGCCAGCAGTTTAGGGCAGGGGAGGCCAGATACGCAGTATTTT.

This clonotype was seen only a few times. The chain has TRBV3-1 and TRBJ1-1, with D unresolved. CDR3 length: 17 amino acids. Deletions cut 0 bases from V and 0 bases from J, with 14 bases between. Germline V gene data show CDR1 as LGHDT and CDR2 as YNNKEL (reference sequence). CDR3 protein: CASSQDTDTPVNTEAFF. CDR3 nucleotide sequence: TGTGCCAGCAGCCAAGACACGGATACCCCCGTGAACACTGAAGCTTTCTTT.

This chain links TRBV6-2 or TRBV6-3 with TRBJ2-3; 10 bases fit TRBD1. V was clipped by 3 bases and J by 4 bases; unmatched bases: 4. The CDR3 sequence is 15 residues long. The germline gives CDR1 MNHEY, CDR2 SVGEGT. The CDR3 loop reads CASSYDRGLSDTQYF. CDR3 coding DNA: TGTGCCAGCAGTTATGACAGGGGGCTTTCAGATACGCAGTATTTT.

This clonotype was counted a few times. The rearrangement links TRBV20-1 to TRBJ2-3; 10 bases match TRBD2. The germline CDR1 and CDR2 sequences are DFQATT and SNEGSKA (reference sequence). The V segment lost 5 bases and the J segment 2 bases; nucleotides outside the gene matches: 7. This CDR3 has 15 amino acids. The CDR3 reads CSAAQRGGNTDTQYF. DNA for the CDR3: TGCAGTGCTGCCCAGCGGGGGGGTAACACAGATACGCAGTATTTT.

This clonotype was observed many times. V gene TRBV10-3 combines with J gene TRBJ2-7; tentative D call: TRBD2 (6 bases). This CDR3 spans 15 amino acids. Trimming stripped 2 bases from V and 0 bases from J, with 11 bases between. Per the germline V gene, CDR1 is ENHRY and CDR2 is SYGVKD. In nucleotides, the CDR3 is TGTGCCATCAGTGAGGGGGGGTCCACCTCCTACGAGCAGTACTTC. Its translation: CAISEGGSTSYEQYF.

The table lists this clonotype with many counts. The rearrangement uses TRBV12-3 or TRBV12-4 and TRBJ2-1; 9 bases are a match to TRBD2. V lost 6 bases and J lost 0; bases outside the gene matches: 12. The CDR3 extends over 18 amino acids. The CDR3, as DNA: TGTGCCAGCAGCCAAAGGACTAGCGAACGTGGCTCCTACAATGAGCAGTTCTTC. Translation gives CASSQRTSERGSYNEQFF.

The chain has TRBV12-3 or TRBV12-4 and TRBJ2-1; the D call may be TRBD1 or TRBD2 (5 bases each). The CDR3 is 14 residues long. The ends were cut back, 2 bases at V and 13 bases at J, with 18 bases in the middle. CDR3 amino acids: CASSLWGIQETQFF. The CDR3 DNA is TGTGCCAGCAGTTTATGGGGGATACAAGAGACCCAGTTCTTC.

Regarding this clonotype: One base away lies a much larger clone, so this may be a sequencing read error. The chain employs TRBV7-9 and TRBJ1-2, with D perhaps matching TRBD1 (5 bases). Germline-derived CDR1 and CDR2 are SEHNR and FQNEAQ (reference sequence). The CDR3 has 15 residues. The CDR3 spells CASGLGVDDGDGYTF. CDR3 nucleotides: TGTGCCAGCGGCTTAGGGGTCGATGATGGAGATGGCTACACCTTC. The full variable domain, completed using reference TRBV7-9 and TRBJ1-2, is DTGVSQNPRHKITKRGQNVTFRCDPISEHNRLYWYRQTLGQGPEFLTYFQNEAQLEKSRLLSDRFSAERPKGSFSTLEIQRTEQGDSAMYLCASGLGVDDGDGYTFGSGTRLTVV.

About this clonotype: At one end, the junction sequence differs from germline, possibly due to a read error. V usage is TRBV12-3 or TRBV12-4 and J usage is TRBJ2-2; the match to TRBD2 covers 10 bases. The CDR3 is made up of 16 amino acids. The CDR3 DNA follows: TGTGCCAGCAGAATTAGCGGGGGGACCGGACCCGGGGAACTGTTTTTT. Protein sequence: CASRISGGTGPGELFF.

Points on this clonotype: With a much larger clone just one base away, this may be a read error. The J gene is TRBJ2-1, the V gene TRBV12-3 or TRBV12-4; D possibly corresponds to TRBD2 (6 bases). Trimming pared 6 bases from V and 10 bases from J, leaving 19 bases between. This CDR3 is 14 amino acids long. The CDR3 loop reads CASRASEGNYEQFF. CDR3 in DNA: TGTGCCAGCAGGGCTAGCGAGGGGAACTACGAGCAGTTCTTC.

The CDR3 DNA is TGTGCCAGCAGCTTCTCGATTGATGGCTACACCTTC. Protein sequence: CASSFSIDGYTF. The gene calls are TRBV5-6 and TRBJ1-2; unclear D gene. Germline CDR1 reads SGHDT; CDR2 reads YYEEEE. V dropped 2 bases and J dropped 6 bases, with 8 bases sitting between them. This CDR3 comprises 12 residues. Using reference TRBV5-6 and TRBJ1-2 for the parts outside the CDR3, the full variable domain is DAGVTQSPTHLIKTRGQQVTLRCSPKSGHDTVSWYQQALGQGPQFIFQYYEEEERQRGNFPDRFSGHQFPNYSSELNVNALLLGDSALYLCASSFSIDGYTFGSGTRLTVV.

A single count supports this clonotype. A much larger clone lies a single base off, so this may be a read error. The V gene is TRBV12-3 or TRBV12-4, the J gene TRBJ2-3; perhaps TRBD2 as D (6 bases). The CDR3 has 14 amino acids. The CDR3 DNA follows: TGTGCCAGCAGTCCATCCGAGGTAGCGGATATGCAGTATTTT. Amino acids: CASSPSEVADMQYF.

This rearrangement joins TRBV10-3 to TRBJ1-5; D is undetermined. CDR3 length: 15 residues. Looked up from germline, CDR1 is ENHRY and CDR2 is SYGVKD. The V gene lost 11 bases and the J gene lost 1 base, with 18 bases spanning the gap. For the CDR3, the DNA is TGTGCCGCGTCGGATCCAAGGGCAAGCAATCAGCCCCAGCATTTT. Encoded protein: CAASDPRASNQPQHF.